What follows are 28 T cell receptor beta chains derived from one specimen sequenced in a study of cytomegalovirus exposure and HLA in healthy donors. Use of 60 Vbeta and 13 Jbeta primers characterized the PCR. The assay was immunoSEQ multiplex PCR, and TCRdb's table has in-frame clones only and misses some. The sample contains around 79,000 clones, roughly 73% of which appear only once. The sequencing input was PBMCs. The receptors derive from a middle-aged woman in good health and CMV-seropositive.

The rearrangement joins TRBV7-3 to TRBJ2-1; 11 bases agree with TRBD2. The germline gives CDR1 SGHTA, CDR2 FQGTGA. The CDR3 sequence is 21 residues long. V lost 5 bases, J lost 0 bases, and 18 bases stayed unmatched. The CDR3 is CASSLGIGTSGLQSSYNEQFF. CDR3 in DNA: TGTGCCAGCAGCCTCGGCATAGGGACTAGCGGTCTCCAGAGCTCCTACAATGAGCAGTTCTTC.

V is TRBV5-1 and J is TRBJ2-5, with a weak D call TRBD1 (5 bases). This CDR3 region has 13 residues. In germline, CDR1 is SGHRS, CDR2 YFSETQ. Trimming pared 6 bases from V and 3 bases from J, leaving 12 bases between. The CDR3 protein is CASTRQGEETQYF. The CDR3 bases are TGCGCCAGCACTCGACAAGGGGAAGAGACCCAGTACTTC.

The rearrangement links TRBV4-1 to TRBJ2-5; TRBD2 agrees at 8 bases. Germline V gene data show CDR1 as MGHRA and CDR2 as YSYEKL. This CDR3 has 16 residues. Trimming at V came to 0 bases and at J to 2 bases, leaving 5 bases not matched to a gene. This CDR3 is CASSQEWRGVQETQYF. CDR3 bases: TGCGCCAGCAGCCAAGAATGGCGGGGGGTACAAGAGACCCAGTACTTC.

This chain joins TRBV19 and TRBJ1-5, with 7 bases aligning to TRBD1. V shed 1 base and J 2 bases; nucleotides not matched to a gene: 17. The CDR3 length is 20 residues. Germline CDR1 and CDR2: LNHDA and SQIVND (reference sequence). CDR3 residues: CASSIAHPAQGDLGNQPQHF. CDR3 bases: TGTGCCAGTAGTATAGCCCACCCGGCGCAGGGGGATCTGGGCAATCAGCCCCAGCATTTT.

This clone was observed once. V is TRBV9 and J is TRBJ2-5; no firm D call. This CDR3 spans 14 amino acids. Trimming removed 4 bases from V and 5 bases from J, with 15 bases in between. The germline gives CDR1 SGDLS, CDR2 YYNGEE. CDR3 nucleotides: TGTGCCAGCAGCTCACAGTCGTATGGGGAGACCCAGTACTTC. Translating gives CASSSQSYGETQYF.

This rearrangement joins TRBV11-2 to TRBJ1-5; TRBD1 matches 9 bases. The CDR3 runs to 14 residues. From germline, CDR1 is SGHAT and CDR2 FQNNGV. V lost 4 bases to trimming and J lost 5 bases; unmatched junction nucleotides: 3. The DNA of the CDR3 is TGTGCCAGCAGCTCCGGGACAGGGCATCAGCCCCAGCATTTT. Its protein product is CASSSGTGHQPQHF.

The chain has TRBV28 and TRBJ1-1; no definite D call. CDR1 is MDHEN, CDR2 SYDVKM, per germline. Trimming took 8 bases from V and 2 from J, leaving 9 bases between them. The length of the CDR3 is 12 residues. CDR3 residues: CASAGINTEAFF. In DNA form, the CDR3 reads TGTGCCAGCGCAGGCATCAACACTGAAGCTTTCTTT. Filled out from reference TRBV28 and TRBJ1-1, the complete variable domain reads DVKVTQSSRYLVKRTGEKVFLECVQDMDHENMFWYRQDPGLGLRLIYFSYDVKMKEKGDIPEGYSVSREKKERFSLILESASTNQTSMYLCASAGINTEAFFGQGTRLTVV.

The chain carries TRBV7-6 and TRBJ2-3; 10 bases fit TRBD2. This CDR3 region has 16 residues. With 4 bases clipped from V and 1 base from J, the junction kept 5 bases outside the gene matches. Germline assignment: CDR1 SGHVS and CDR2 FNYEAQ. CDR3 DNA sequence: TGTGCCAGCAGCTACCTACTAGCGGGGCGCACAGATACGCAGTATTTT. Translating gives CASSYLLAGRTDTQYF.

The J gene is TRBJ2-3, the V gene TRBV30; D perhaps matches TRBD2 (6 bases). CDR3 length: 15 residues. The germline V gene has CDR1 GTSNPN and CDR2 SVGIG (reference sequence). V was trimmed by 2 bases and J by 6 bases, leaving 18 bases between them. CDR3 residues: CAWSSGGVGGDTQYF. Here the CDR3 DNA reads TGTGCCTGGAGTTCAGGAGGGGTCGGTGGGGATACGCAGTATTTT.

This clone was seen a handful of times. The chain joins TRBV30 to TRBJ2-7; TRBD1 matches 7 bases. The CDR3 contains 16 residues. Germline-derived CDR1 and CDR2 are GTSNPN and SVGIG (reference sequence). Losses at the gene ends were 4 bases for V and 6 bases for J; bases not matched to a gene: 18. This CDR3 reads CAWTNFGAGGGGEQYF. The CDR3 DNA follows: TGTGCCTGGACCAACTTCGGGGCAGGGGGTGGCGGCGAGCAGTACTTC. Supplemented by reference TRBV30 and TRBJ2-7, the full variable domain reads SQTIHQWPATLVQPVGSPLSLECTVEGTSNPNLYWYRQAAGRGLQLLFYSVGIGQISSEVPQNLSASRPQDRQFILSSKKLLLSDSGFYLCAWTNFGAGGGGEQYFGPGTRLTVT.

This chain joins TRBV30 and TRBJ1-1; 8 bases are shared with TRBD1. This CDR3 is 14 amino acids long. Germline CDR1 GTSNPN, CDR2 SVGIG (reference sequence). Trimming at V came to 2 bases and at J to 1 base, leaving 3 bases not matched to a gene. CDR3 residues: CAWSWTGRNTEAFF. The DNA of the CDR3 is TGTGCCTGGAGTTGGACAGGGAGGAACACTGAAGCTTTCTTT. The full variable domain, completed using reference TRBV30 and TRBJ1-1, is SQTIHQWPATLVQPVGSPLSLECTVEGTSNPNLYWYRQAAGRGLQLLFYSVGIGQISSEVPQNLSASRPQDRQFILSSKKLLLSDSGFYLCAWSWTGRNTEAFFGQGTRLTVV.

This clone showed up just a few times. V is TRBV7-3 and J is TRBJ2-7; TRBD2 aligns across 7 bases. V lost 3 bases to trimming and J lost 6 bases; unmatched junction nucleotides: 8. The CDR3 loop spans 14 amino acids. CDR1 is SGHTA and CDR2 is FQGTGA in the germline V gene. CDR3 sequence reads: CASSFSGEGSEQYF. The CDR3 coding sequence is TGTGCCAGCAGCTTTAGTGGGGAGGGTAGCGAGCAGTACTTC.

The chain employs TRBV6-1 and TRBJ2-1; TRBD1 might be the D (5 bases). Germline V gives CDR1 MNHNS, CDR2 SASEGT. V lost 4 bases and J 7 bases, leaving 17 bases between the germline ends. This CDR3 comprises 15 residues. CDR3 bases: TGTGCCAGCAGTGGGAGACAGTCTTCAAGGAATGAGCAGTTCTTC. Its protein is CASSGRQSSRNEQFF.

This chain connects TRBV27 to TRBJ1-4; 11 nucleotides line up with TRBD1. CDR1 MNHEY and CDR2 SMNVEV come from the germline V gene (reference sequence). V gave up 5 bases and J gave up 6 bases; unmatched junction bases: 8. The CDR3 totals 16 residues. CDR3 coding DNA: TGTGCCAGCAGTCCTGGGACAGGGGGATCCTATGAAAAACTGTTTTTT. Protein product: CASSPGTGGSYEKLFF. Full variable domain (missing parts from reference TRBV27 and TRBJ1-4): EAQVTQNPRYLITVTGKKLTVTCSQNMNHEYMSWYRQDPGLGLRQIYYSMNVEVTDKGDVPEGYKVSRKEKRNFPLILESPSPNQTSLYFCASSPGTGGSYEKLFFGSGTQLSVL.

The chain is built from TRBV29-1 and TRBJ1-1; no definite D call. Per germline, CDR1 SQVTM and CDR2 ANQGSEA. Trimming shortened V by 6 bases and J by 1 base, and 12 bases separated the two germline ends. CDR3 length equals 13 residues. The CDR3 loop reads CSVILTSNTEAFF. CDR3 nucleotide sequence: TGCAGCGTAATTCTGACATCGAACACTGAAGCTTTCTTT. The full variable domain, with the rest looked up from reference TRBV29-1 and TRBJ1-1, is SAVISQKPSRDICQRGTSLTIQCQVDSQVTMMFWYRQQPGQSLTLIATANQGSEATYESGFVIDKFPISRPNLTFSTLTVSNMSPEDSSIYLCSVILTSNTEAFFGQGTRLTVV.

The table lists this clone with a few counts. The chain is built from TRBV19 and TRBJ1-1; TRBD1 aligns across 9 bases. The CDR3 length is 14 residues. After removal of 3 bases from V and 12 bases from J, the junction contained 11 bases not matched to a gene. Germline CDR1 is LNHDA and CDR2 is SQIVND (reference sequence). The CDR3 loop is CASSIGDRAGTSFF. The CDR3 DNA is TGTGCCAGTAGTATTGGGGACAGGGCGGGGACGTCTTTCTTT.

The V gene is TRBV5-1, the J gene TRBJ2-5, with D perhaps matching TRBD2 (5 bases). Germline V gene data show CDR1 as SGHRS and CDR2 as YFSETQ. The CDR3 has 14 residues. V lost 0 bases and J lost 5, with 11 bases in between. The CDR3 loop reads CASSLASRFETQYF. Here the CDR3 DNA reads TGCGCCAGCAGCTTGGCTAGCCGATTCGAGACCCAGTACTTC.

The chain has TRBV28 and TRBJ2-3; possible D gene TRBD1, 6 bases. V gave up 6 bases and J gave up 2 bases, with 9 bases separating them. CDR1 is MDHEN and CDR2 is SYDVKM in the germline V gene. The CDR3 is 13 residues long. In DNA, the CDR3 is TGTGCCAGCAGAAGGGACACCACAGATACGCAGTATTTT. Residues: CASRRDTTDTQYF.

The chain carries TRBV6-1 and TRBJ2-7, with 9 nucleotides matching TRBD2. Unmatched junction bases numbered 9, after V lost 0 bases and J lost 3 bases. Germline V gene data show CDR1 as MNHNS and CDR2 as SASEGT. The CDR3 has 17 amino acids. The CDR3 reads CASSEASGSHRNYEQYF. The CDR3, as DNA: TGTGCCAGCAGTGAAGCTAGCGGGAGCCATAGGAACTACGAGCAGTACTTC.

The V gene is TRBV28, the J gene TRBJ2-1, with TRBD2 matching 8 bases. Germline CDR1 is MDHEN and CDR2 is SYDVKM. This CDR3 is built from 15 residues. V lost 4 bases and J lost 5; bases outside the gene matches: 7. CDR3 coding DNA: TGTGCCAGCAGTTCCGGGACTAGGCTAGACAATGAGCAGTTCTTC. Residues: CASSSGTRLDNEQFF.

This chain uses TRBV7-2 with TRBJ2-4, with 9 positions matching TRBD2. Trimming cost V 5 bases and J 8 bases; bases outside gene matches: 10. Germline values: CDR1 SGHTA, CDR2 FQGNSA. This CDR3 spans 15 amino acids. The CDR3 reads CASSRPGTSNDIQYF. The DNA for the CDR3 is TGTGCCAGCAGCCGTCCCGGGACTAGCAACGACATTCAGTACTTC.

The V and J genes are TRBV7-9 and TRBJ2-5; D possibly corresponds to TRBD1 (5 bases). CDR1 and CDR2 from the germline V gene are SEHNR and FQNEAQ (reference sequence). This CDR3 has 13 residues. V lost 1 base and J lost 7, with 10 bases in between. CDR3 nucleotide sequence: TGTGCCAGCAGCTTAGAGGGGATGGGGACCCAGTACTTC. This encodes CASSLEGMGTQYF.

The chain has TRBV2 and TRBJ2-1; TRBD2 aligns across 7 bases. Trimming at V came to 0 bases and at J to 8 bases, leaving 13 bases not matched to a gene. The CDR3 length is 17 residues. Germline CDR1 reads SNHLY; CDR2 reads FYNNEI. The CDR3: CASSEAPNWGGSDEQFF. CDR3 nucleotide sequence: TGTGCCAGCAGTGAAGCTCCAAATTGGGGAGGGTCGGATGAGCAGTTCTTC.

CDR3 protein: CAWSVGAAINSPLHF. As DNA, the CDR3 is TGTGCCTGGAGTGTTGGGGCAGCGATTAATTCACCCCTCCACTTT. The V and J genes are TRBV30 and TRBJ1-6; D is perhaps TRBD1 (5 bases). CDR1 is GTSNPN, CDR2 SVGIG, per germline (reference sequence). The CDR3 has 15 residues. Trimming took off 0 bases at V and 6 bases at J, with 12 bases between the two ends.

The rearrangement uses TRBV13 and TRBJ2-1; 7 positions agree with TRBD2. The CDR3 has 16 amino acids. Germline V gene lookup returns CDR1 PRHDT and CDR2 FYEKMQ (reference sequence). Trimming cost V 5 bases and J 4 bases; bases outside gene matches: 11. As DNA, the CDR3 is TGTGCCAGCAGCCCACCTGGCGGGAGTTTGTACAATGAGCAGTTCTTC. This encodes CASSPPGGSLYNEQFF.

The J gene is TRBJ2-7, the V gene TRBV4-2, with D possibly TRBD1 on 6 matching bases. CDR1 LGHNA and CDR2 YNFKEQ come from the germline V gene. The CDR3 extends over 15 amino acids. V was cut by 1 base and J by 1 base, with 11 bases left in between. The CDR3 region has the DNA TGTGCCAGCAGCCAAGTGTTGGACAGATCCTACGAGCAGTACTTC. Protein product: CASSQVLDRSYEQYF.

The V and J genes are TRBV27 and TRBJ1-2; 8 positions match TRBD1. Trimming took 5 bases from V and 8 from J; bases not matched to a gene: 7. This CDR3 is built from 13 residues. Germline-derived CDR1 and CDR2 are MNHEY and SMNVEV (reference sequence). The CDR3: CASSPDRVSGYTF. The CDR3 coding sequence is TGTGCCAGCAGTCCGGACAGGGTGAGCGGCTACACCTTC.

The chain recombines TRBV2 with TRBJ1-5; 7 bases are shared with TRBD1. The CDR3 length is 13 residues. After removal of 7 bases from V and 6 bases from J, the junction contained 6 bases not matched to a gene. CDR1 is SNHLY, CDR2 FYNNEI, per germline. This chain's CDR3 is CASTGGGGQPQHF. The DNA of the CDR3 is TGTGCCAGCACCGGAGGGGGCGGTCAGCCCCAGCATTTT.